The 26 T cell receptor beta chains in this list originate from one sample, sequenced in a study of somatic mutations in cytotoxic T cells in rheumatoid arthritis. Produced via immunoSEQ multiplex PCR; TCRdb's table is partial and in-frame only. The repertoire consists of some 12,000 clones, with 75% to 90% occurring once and the leading ten covering 12% to 15%. The source material was CD8+ T cells sorted from blood. The receptors originated from a woman between 55 and 75 years old in good health.

The gene calls are TRBV2 and TRBJ2-7, with D possibly TRBD2 on 5 matching bases. The CDR3 has 13 amino acids. Looked up from germline, CDR1 is SNHLY and CDR2 is FYNNEI. With 6 bases removed from V and 5 bases from J, the gap between germline ends came to 14 bases. CDR3 loop: CASSTGLANEQYV. CDR3 sequence (DNA): TGTGCCAGCAGCACCGGACTGGCAAACGAGCAGTACGTC.

J is TRBJ1-1 and V is TRBV7-9, with 10 bases aligning to TRBD1. Unmatched junction bases numbered 6, after V lost 5 bases and J lost 3 bases. CDR3 length: 15 amino acids. Germline V gene sequence: CDR1 SEHNR, CDR2 FQNEAQ (reference sequence). The CDR3 is CASSPWTGGYTEAFF. As DNA, the CDR3 is TGTGCCAGCAGCCCGTGGACAGGGGGGTACACTGAAGCTTTCTTT.

The rearrangement joins TRBV11-3 to TRBJ2-5; a possible D gene is TRBD2 (5 bases). The CDR3 has 16 amino acids. Trimming shortened V by 7 bases and J by 3 bases, and 21 bases separated the two germline ends. Germline V gene data show CDR1 as SGHNT and CDR2 as YENEEA. The CDR3 region is CASTESPGVWEETQYF. The CDR3 DNA is TGTGCCAGCACCGAAAGCCCCGGGGTTTGGGAAGAGACCCAGTACTTC.

The chain combines TRBV20-1 with TRBJ2-7, with D hard to call. Germline CDR1 is DFQATT and CDR2 is SNEGSKA (reference sequence). The CDR3 is made up of 11 amino acids. Trimming left V 5 bases short and J 1 base short, with 6 bases between. The DNA for the CDR3 is TGCAGTGCTCCCCATTCCTACGAGCAGTACTTC. Translated, it gives CSAPHSYEQYF.

This clone occurred a few times. The chain is built from TRBV6-5 and TRBJ1-2; no firm D call. The germline CDR1 and CDR2 sequences are MNHEY and SVGAGI. V lost 6 bases and J lost 4, with 9 bases in between. The CDR3 runs to 12 residues. In DNA, the CDR3 is TGTGCCAGCAGCCCCGAGGGCTATGGCTACACCTTC. This codes for CASSPEGYGYTF.

V usage is TRBV4-2 and J usage is TRBJ1-2; the D gene is possibly TRBD1 (6 bases). Germline V gene lookup returns CDR1 LGHNA and CDR2 YNFKEQ. The CDR3 spans 14 residues. The V and J ends lost 4 bases and 5 bases respectively, with 14 bases between them. CDR3 DNA: TGTGCCAGCAGCCCTCGGGACATTCTTTATGGCTACACCTTC. Protein sequence: CASSPRDILYGYTF.

V gene TRBV5-5 combines with J gene TRBJ2-1; D is perhaps TRBD1 (5 bases). V was trimmed by 0 bases and J by 5 bases, leaving 6 bases between them. The CDR3 extends over 13 amino acids. Per the germline V gene, CDR1 is SGHKS and CDR2 is YYEKEE (reference sequence). In DNA form, the CDR3 reads TGTGCCAGCAGCTTGGAGGGGAACAATGAGCAGTTCTTC. Translating it yields CASSLEGNNEQFF.

The chain employs TRBV6-1 and TRBJ2-7, with D unresolved. CDR1 and CDR2 from the germline V gene are MNHNS and SASEGT. This CDR3 spans 12 amino acids. V was clipped by 7 bases and J by 0 bases, with 7 bases between them. CDR3 sequence reads: CASNADSYEQYF. In nucleotides, the CDR3 is TGTGCCAGCAACGCAGACTCCTACGAGCAGTACTTC.

The genes are TRBV11-2 and TRBJ2-3; 7 bases agree with TRBD2. The germline CDR1 and CDR2 sequences are SGHAT and FQNNGV. V lost 1 base, J lost 0 bases, and 4 bases stayed unmatched. The CDR3 contains 16 residues. CDR3 loop: CASSLGLAESTDTQYF. The CDR3 DNA reads as TGTGCCAGCAGCTTAGGGCTAGCGGAGAGCACAGATACGCAGTATTTT. Full variable domain (outside the CDR3, taken from reference TRBV11-2 and TRBJ2-3): EAGVAQSPRYKIIEKRQSVAFWCNPISGHATLYWYQQILGQGPKLLIQFQNNGVVDDSQLPKDRFSAERLKGVDSTLKIQPAKLEDSAVYLCASSLGLAESTDTQYFGPGTRLTVL.

V is TRBV29-1 and J is TRBJ1-1; the match to TRBD1 covers 7 bases. V shed 0 bases, J shed 0 bases, and the junction held 13 bases outside the gene matches. The CDR3 contains 18 residues. Germline V CDR1 and CDR2: SQVTM, ANQGSEA. The CDR3 bases are TGCAGCGTTGAAGATTGGCCAGGGGGATACGGGATGAACACTGAAGCTTTCTTT. Translating it yields CSVEDWPGGYGMNTEAFF.

This sequence joins TRBV28 and TRBJ1-2; D perhaps matches TRBD1 (6 bases). Between the trimmed V and J ends, which lost 6 bases and 0 bases, there was a span of 17 bases. Germline V lookup: CDR1 MDHEN, CDR2 SYDVKM. The CDR3 is 16 amino acids. CDR3 region: CASSSSGTKANYGYTF. The CDR3 DNA is TGTGCCAGCAGCTCATCCGGGACAAAAGCTAACTATGGCTACACCTTC.

This chain connects TRBV9 to TRBJ2-6; D call uncertain. The CDR3 is 14 residues long. V dropped 5 bases and J dropped 4 bases, with 10 bases sitting between them. CDR1 and CDR2 from the germline V gene are SGDLS and YYNGEE. The CDR3 is CASSSHVGANVLTF. Here the CDR3 DNA reads TGTGCCAGCAGTAGTCATGTGGGGGCCAACGTCCTGACTTTC.

This clone occurred once. J is TRBJ1-2 and V is TRBV19; 12 nucleotides agree with TRBD1. The germline CDR1 and CDR2 sequences are LNHDA and SQIVND (reference sequence). The CDR3 runs 14 residues. Germline trimming cut 3 bases from V and 7 bases from J; bases unmatched to any gene: 3. The CDR3 loop reads CASSIPGQGAGYTF. CDR3 coding DNA: TGTGCCAGTAGTATTCCGGGACAGGGGGCTGGCTACACCTTC.

This clone was seen a handful of times. This chain links TRBV2 with TRBJ2-7, with D hard to call. The V gene lost 4 bases and the J gene lost 6 bases, with 13 bases spanning the gap. The CDR3 has 13 amino acids. The germline CDR1 and CDR2 sequences are SNHLY and FYNNEI. CDR3 nucleotides: TGTGCCAGCAGTGGCGCCCTAGTGGGCGAGCAGTACTTC. The encoded protein is CASSGALVGEQYF.

This clone has more than one count but fewer than ten. The chain has TRBV6-6 and TRBJ1-1; 9 nucleotides align to TRBD1. With 1 base clipped from V and 7 bases from J, the junction kept 4 bases outside the gene matches. Germline-derived CDR1 and CDR2 are MNHNY and SVGAGI (reference sequence). CDR3 size: 14 residues. Here the CDR3 reads CASSYFGTGLEAFF. The CDR3 DNA sequence: TGTGCCAGCAGTTACTTTGGGACAGGGCTTGAAGCTTTCTTT.

The chain links TRBV27 to TRBJ2-7; TRBD2 aligns across 9 bases. Germline CDR1 reads MNHEY; CDR2 reads SMNVEV (reference sequence). The CDR3 extends over 17 amino acids. V was clipped by 11 bases and J by 2 bases; unmatched bases: 19. CDR3 region: CASSHPGLAGRTYEQYF. The DNA of the CDR3 is TGTGCCTCCTCCCACCCAGGGCTAGCGGGGCGAACCTACGAGCAGTACTTC.

The genes are TRBV5-1 and TRBJ1-1, with 7 bases matching TRBD1. CDR1 and CDR2 (germline): SGHRS, YFSETQ. The CDR3 sequence is 14 residues long. Unmatched junction bases numbered 3, after V lost 3 bases and J lost 1 base. In DNA form, the CDR3 reads TGCGCCAGCAGCTCGGGACAGCCGAACACTGAAGCTTTCTTT. This encodes CASSSGQPNTEAFF. Looking up the rest from reference TRBV5-1 and TRBJ1-1 gives the full variable domain: KAGVTQTPRYLIKTRGQQVTLSCSPISGHRSVSWYQQTPGQGLQFLFEYFSETQRNKGNFPGRFSGRQFSNSRSEMNVSTLELGDSALYLCASSSGQPNTEAFFGQGTRLTVV.

This clone was seen a handful of times. The chain employs TRBV9 and TRBJ2-3; 13 bases match TRBD2. The CDR3 loop spans 18 amino acids. From germline, CDR1 is SGDLS and CDR2 YYNGEE. V lost 3 bases and J lost 4; bases outside the gene matches: 11. The CDR3 protein is CASSAEGLLAGGPDTQYF. The DNA of the CDR3 is TGTGCCAGCAGCGCAGAGGGATTACTAGCGGGGGGGCCAGATACGCAGTATTTT. Based on the CDR3 plus reference TRBV9 and TRBJ2-3, the full variable domain is DSGVTQTPKHLITATGQRVTLRCSPRSGDLSVYWYQQSLDQGLQFLIQYYNGEERAKGNILERFSAQQFPDLHSELNLSSLELGDSALYFCASSAEGLLAGGPDTQYFGPGTRLTVL.

The genes are TRBV21-1 and TRBJ2-1; the table's D call, TRBD2, was not checked against the DNA. TRBV21-1 is a pseudogene. This CDR3 has 16 amino acids. DNA of the CDR3: TGTGCCAGCAGCATACCAGCGGGGGCCAGGGACAATGAGCAGTTCTTC. Translating gives CASSIPAGARDNEQFF.

The chain is built from TRBV27 and TRBJ2-3; 7 nucleotides agree with TRBD2. Germline V gives CDR1 MNHEY, CDR2 SMNVEV (reference sequence). The CDR3 covers 21 residues. Trimming removed 0 bases from V and 4 bases from J; junction bases left unmatched: 22. CDR3 DNA sequence: TGTGCCAGCAGTTTATCGAAGGCAGGGAGGGTCACTAGCGTGGATCCAGATACGCAGTATTTT. Its translation is CASSLSKAGRVTSVDPDTQYF.

This sequence joins TRBV6-1 and TRBJ2-7; 8 nucleotides agree with TRBD1. This CDR3 spans 14 amino acids. Per germline, CDR1 MNHNS and CDR2 SASEGT. V lost 1 base, J lost 2 bases, and 1 base stayed unmatched. CDR3 amino acids: CASSEDRGTYEQYF. The CDR3 DNA sequence: TGTGCCAGCAGTGAAGACAGGGGGACCTACGAGCAGTACTTC.

J is TRBJ1-2 and V is TRBV9; D gene unclear. The V and J ends lost 0 bases and 8 bases respectively, with 17 bases between them. The CDR3 extends over 15 amino acids. Germline V CDR1 and CDR2: SGDLS, YYNGEE. CDR3 residues: CASSVGSGPAGGYTF. CDR3 sequence (DNA): TGTGCCAGCAGCGTAGGTTCTGGGCCCGCGGGCGGCTACACCTTC.

With regard to this clone: Other DNA sequences in the same sample also yield this CDR3. V is TRBV5-1 and J is TRBJ2-7; 9 bases fit TRBD1. In germline, CDR1 is SGHRS, CDR2 YFSETQ. The V and J ends lost 0 bases and 2 bases, in that order; junction bases with no gene match: 0. The CDR3 runs 14 residues. As DNA, the CDR3 is TGCGCCAGCAGCTTGGGGACAGGGGCCTACGAGCAGTACTTC. Encoded protein: CASSLGTGAYEQYF.

This rearrangement joins TRBV12-2 to TRBJ1-1; the D call TRBD1 from the table was never checked on the DNA. TRBV12-2 is described as a pseudogene. The CDR3 runs 18 residues. This CDR3 reads CASRLGRGYREGRCEAFF. In DNA form, the CDR3 reads TGTGCAAGTCGCTTAGGAAGGGGCTACAGGGAAGGTCGGTGTGAAGCTTTCTTT.

This clone is termed large. The rearrangement uses TRBV7-8 and TRBJ1-5; 7 nucleotides line up with TRBD1. The germline V gene has CDR1 SGHVS and CDR2 FQNEAQ. V lost 2 bases, J lost 6 bases, and 10 bases stayed unmatched. The CDR3 sequence is 16 residues long. The CDR3 nucleotides read TGTGCCAGCAGCTTAATCCCTTGGACAGGCAGTCAGCCCCAGCATTTT. Translated: CASSLIPWTGSQPQHF.

This chain's CDR3 is CASSLDETGSYEQYF. The CDR3 DNA follows: TGCGCCAGCAGCTTGGACGAGACGGGATCCTACGAGCAGTACTTC. The V and J genes are TRBV5-1 and TRBJ2-5; D might be TRBD2 (5 bases). Gene TRBJ2-7 matches the end of the DNA better, so the J call may be wrong. The CDR3 extends over 15 amino acids. Germline values: CDR1 SGHRS, CDR2 YFSETQ.